One sample yielded the 19 T cell receptor beta chains listed below, sequenced in a study of blood T cell repertoires in COVID-19 (dated by TCRdb to the early 2020s). Library preparation was by the immunoSEQ multiplex PCR assay. Entries here come from immuneACCESS through TCRdb and include only in-frame sequences with V and J called. Some clones fail to appear in such tables; in the studies checked, an unresolved V gene covers under half of the shortfall, and the cause of the remainder is unknown. Present in this sample are 180,000 or so clones, 80% of which were seen just once. Approximately 15% of the sample rests with the top ten. The sequenced material came from PBMCs or T cells enriched from blood (not recorded which). These receptor sequences come from a man aged 60 to 69 who had been exposed to COVID-19.

This clone was seen just once. This clone may be a read error of a much larger clone one base away. This chain joins TRBV7-3 and TRBJ2-7, with 8 bases matching TRBD1. The CDR3 is 14 amino acids. Germline V gives CDR1 SGHTA, CDR2 FQGTGA. V shed 4 bases and J 0 bases; nucleotides not matched to a gene: 2. The CDR3 coding sequence is TGTGCCAGCAGCTCTACAGGGGGCTCCTACGAGCAGTACTTC. Residues: CASSSTGGSYEQYF. The full variable domain, completed using reference TRBV7-3 and TRBJ2-7, is GAGVSQTPSNKVTEKGKYVELRCDPISGHTALYWYRQSLGQGPEFLIYFQGTGAADDSGLPNDRFFAVRPEGSVSTLKIQRTERGDSAVYLCASSSTGGSYEQYFGPGTRLTVT.

The chain employs TRBV6-5 and TRBJ2-7, with D possibly being TRBD1 (6 bases). The CDR3 has 12 amino acids. V lost 8 bases and J lost 5, with 13 bases in between. Germline values: CDR1 MNHEY, CDR2 SVGAGI. The CDR3 nucleotides are TGTGCCAGCGGGCAGGGGCCCAACGAGCAGTACTTC. Translation: CASGQGPNEQYF.

This rearrangement joins TRBV27 to TRBJ2-7; 9 bases are shared with TRBD1. The V gene end was trimmed by 6 bases and the J gene end by 9 bases; junction bases not matched to a gene: 9. The CDR3 runs to 13 residues. CDR1 and CDR2 (germline): MNHEY, SMNVEV (reference sequence). CDR3 sequence (DNA): TGTGCCAGCAGCCTGGGACAGGGACTGGCGCAGTACTTC. Translation: CASSLGQGLAQYF.

The CDR3 region has the DNA TGCGCCAGCAGGGGAGCGGGAGTCTCCTACGAGCAGTACTTC. Protein product: CASRGAGVSYEQYF. The chain has TRBV5-1 and TRBJ2-7, with 8 bases identical to TRBD2. Germline loops: CDR1 SGHRS, CDR2 YFSETQ. J lost 0 bases, V lost 5 bases, and 4 bases had no gene match. There are 14 residues in the CDR3.

The gene calls are TRBV2 and TRBJ2-1, with D perhaps TRBD1 (6 bases). The CDR3 is 16 amino acids. The V end was cut by 0 bases, the J end by 8 bases, with 17 bases between. CDR1 is SNHLY and CDR2 is FYNNEI in the germline V gene. DNA of the CDR3: TGTGCCAGCAGTGAAGCCGGGACACTAAACGCGGATGAGCAGTTCTTC. Residues: CASSEAGTLNADEQFF.

This clone has only a few counts. This chain joins TRBV30 and TRBJ2-3, with TRBD1 identical over 10 bases. This CDR3 is 15 amino acids long. Germline V gene data show CDR1 as GTSNPN and CDR2 as SVGIG (reference sequence). Trimming took 1 base from V and 4 from J; bases not matched to a gene: 5. This CDR3 is CAWSGETGGADTQYF. The CDR3 bases are TGTGCCTGGAGTGGAGAGACAGGGGGCGCAGATACGCAGTATTTT.

The rearrangement uses TRBV7-9 and TRBJ1-4, with a possible D match to TRBD1 (5 bases). Looked up from germline, CDR1 is SEHNR and CDR2 is FQNEAQ (reference sequence). V gave up 3 bases and J gave up 3 bases, with 8 bases separating them. The CDR3 spans 14 residues. CDR3: CASSFRQSNEKLFF. The CDR3 region has the DNA TGTGCCAGCAGCTTTAGACAGTCTAATGAAAAACTGTTTTTT.

V gene TRBV28 combines with J gene TRBJ1-1; D is uncertain. The CDR3 is 13 amino acids. Germline loops: CDR1 MDHEN, CDR2 SYDVKM. V was shortened by 3 bases and J by 0 bases, with 5 bases between the two germline ends. CDR3 sequence: CASSLAVNTEAFF. The CDR3 bases are TGTGCCAGCAGTTTGGCGGTGAACACTGAAGCTTTCTTT.

The CDR3 DNA reads TGTGCCATCAGTGGACTAGCGGGAACCTACGAGCAGTACTTC. The encoded protein is CAISGLAGTYEQYF. V and J are TRBV10-3 and TRBJ2-7, with 11 bases lining up with TRBD2. CDR3 size: 14 residues. In germline, CDR1 is ENHRY, CDR2 SYGVKD. J was trimmed by 2 bases and V by 4 bases; bases with no gene match: 1.

This clone came up once. J is TRBJ1-4 and V is TRBV5-6, with D unresolved. Trimming stripped 1 base from V and 1 base from J, with 5 bases between. The CDR3 has 14 residues. Germline-derived CDR1 and CDR2 are SGHDT and YYEEEE. The CDR3 bases are TGTGCCAGCAGCTTGTTTATAACTAATGAAAAACTGTTTTTT. This encodes CASSLFITNEKLFF.

This rearrangement joins TRBV9 to TRBJ2-5, with TRBD2 matching over 9 bases. From germline, CDR1 is SGDLS and CDR2 YYNGEE. V shed 0 bases and J 4 bases; nucleotides not matched to a gene: 7. The CDR3 loop spans 16 amino acids. For the CDR3, the DNA is TGTGCCAGCAGCGTAGCGGCGGGAGGGCCGGGAGAGACCCAGTACTTC. Translating it yields CASSVAAGGPGETQYF.

This clone was counted between two and nine times. The rearrangement links TRBV10-3 to TRBJ1-2; 7 positions agree with TRBD1. The CDR3 loop spans 14 amino acids. The ends lost 2 bases at V and 6 bases at J; junction bases unmatched: 6. Germline values: CDR1 ENHRY, CDR2 SYGVKD. The CDR3 spells CAISEQGGLDGYTF. The CDR3 DNA follows: TGTGCCATCAGTGAGCAAGGGGGCCTAGATGGCTACACCTTC.

This chain connects TRBV9 to TRBJ2-3; D remains ambiguous. V was cut by 3 bases and J by 2 bases, with 10 bases left in between. This CDR3 has 14 residues. Germline-derived CDR1 and CDR2 are SGDLS and YYNGEE. The CDR3 nucleotides read TGTGCCAGCAGCGCCGCCTCCTACACAGATACGCAGTATTTT. Its protein is CASSAASYTDTQYF.

CDR3 sequence: CASSLGAGGKNEQFF. CDR3 sequence (DNA): TGTGCCAGCAGCTTAGGTGCGGGAGGGAAAAATGAGCAGTTCTTC. V usage is TRBV5-4 and J usage is TRBJ2-1, with 9 bases lining up with TRBD2. The germline V gene encodes CDR1 SGHNT and CDR2 YYREEE (reference sequence). V shed 2 bases, J shed 7 bases, and the junction held 7 bases outside the gene matches. This CDR3 has 15 amino acids.

The chain uses TRBV11-2 and TRBJ2-1; no clear D gene. Germline V gene lookup returns CDR1 SGHAT and CDR2 FQNNGV. V shed 0 bases and J shed 12 bases, with 12 bases lying between them. This CDR3 comprises 13 residues. Written as DNA, the CDR3 is TGTGCCAGCAGCTTAGATCTAGGTTCGCGGCAGTTCTTC. Protein sequence: CASSLDLGSRQFF. Full variable domain (outside the CDR3, taken from reference TRBV11-2 and TRBJ2-1): EAGVAQSPRYKIIEKRQSVAFWCNPISGHATLYWYQQILGQGPKLLIQFQNNGVVDDSQLPKDRFSAERLKGVDSTLKIQPAKLEDSAVYLCASSLDLGSRQFFGPGTRLTVL.

This clone was counted between two and nine times. The J gene is TRBJ2-2, the V gene TRBV19; 7 bases agree with TRBD1. The V and J ends lost 10 bases and 1 base, in that order; junction bases with no gene match: 6. The germline V gene has CDR1 LNHDA and CDR2 SQIVND (reference sequence). The CDR3 is 14 amino acids. CDR3 protein: CATRDSLNTGELFF. In nucleotides, the CDR3 is TGTGCCACTCGGGACAGCCTGAACACCGGGGAGCTGTTTTTT. The complete variable domain, with remaining parts taken from reference TRBV19 and TRBJ2-2, reads DGGITQSPKYLFRKEGQNVTLSCEQNLNHDAMYWYRQDPGQGLRLIYYSQIVNDFQKGDIAEGYSVSREKKESFPLTVTSAQKNPTAFYLCATRDSLNTGELFFGEGSRLTVL.

This chain links TRBV14 with TRBJ1-2; D remains ambiguous. The CDR3 loop spans 13 amino acids. V gave up 3 bases and J gave up 2 bases, with 7 bases separating them. CDR1 is SGHDN and CDR2 is FVKESK in the germline V gene. The CDR3 here is CASSQATNYGYTF. The CDR3 DNA reads TGTGCCAGCAGCCAGGCCACCAACTATGGCTACACCTTC. The whole variable domain, remainder taken from reference TRBV14 and TRBJ1-2, is EAGVTQFPSHSVIEKGQTVTLRCDPISGHDNLYWYRRVMGKEIKFLLHFVKESKQDESGMPNNRFLAERTGGTYSTLKVQPAELEDSGVYFCASSQATNYGYTFGSGTRLTVV.

The chain employs TRBV11-2 and TRBJ2-7, with TRBD2 matching over 13 bases. The CDR3 is 19 amino acids. Germline CDR1 and CDR2: SGHAT and FQNNGV. Trimming took 2 bases from V and 3 from J; bases not matched to a gene: 13. The CDR3 sequence: CASSLWGLAGSFKFYEQYF. CDR3 in DNA: TGTGCCAGCAGCTTATGGGGACTAGCGGGATCATTCAAGTTCTACGAGCAGTACTTC. The full variable domain, with the rest looked up from reference TRBV11-2 and TRBJ2-7, is EAGVAQSPRYKIIEKRQSVAFWCNPISGHATLYWYQQILGQGPKLLIQFQNNGVVDDSQLPKDRFSAERLKGVDSTLKIQPAKLEDSAVYLCASSLWGLAGSFKFYEQYFGPGTRLTVT.

This clone was recorded only once. V is TRBV28 and J is TRBJ1-3; 8 nucleotides align to TRBD1. From germline, CDR1 is MDHEN and CDR2 SYDVKM. This CDR3 spans 15 amino acids. J lost 4 bases, V lost 8 bases, and 10 bases had no gene match. This chain's CDR3 is CASVTGAEKGNTIYF. The CDR3 nucleotides read TGTGCCAGCGTGACAGGGGCCGAGAAAGGAAACACCATATATTTT. The full variable domain, its missing parts supplied by reference TRBV28 and TRBJ1-3, is DVKVTQSSRYLVKRTGEKVFLECVQDMDHENMFWYRQDPGLGLRLIYFSYDVKMKEKGDIPEGYSVSREKKERFSLILESASTNQTSMYLCASVTGAEKGNTIYFGEGSWLTVV.